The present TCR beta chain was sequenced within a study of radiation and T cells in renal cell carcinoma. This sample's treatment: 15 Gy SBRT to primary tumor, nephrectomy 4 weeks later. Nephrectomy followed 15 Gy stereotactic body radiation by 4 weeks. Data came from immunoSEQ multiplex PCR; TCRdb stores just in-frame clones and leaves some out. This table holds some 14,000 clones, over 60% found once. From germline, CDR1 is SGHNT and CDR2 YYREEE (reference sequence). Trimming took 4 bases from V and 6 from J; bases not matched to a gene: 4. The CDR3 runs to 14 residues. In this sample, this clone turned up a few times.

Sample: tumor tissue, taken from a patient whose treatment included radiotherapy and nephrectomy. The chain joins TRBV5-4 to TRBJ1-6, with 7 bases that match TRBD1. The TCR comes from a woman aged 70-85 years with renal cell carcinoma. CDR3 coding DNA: TGTGCCAGCAGCCAACAGGGGAGTAATTCACCCCTCCACTTT. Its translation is CASSQQGSNSPLHF.